This T cell receptor (beta chain) was found in a study of blood T cell repertoires in COVID-19. The wider study: The cDNA or gDNA used as material had been derived from T cells, B-cell-depleted T cells, or PBMCs.

Data came from immunoSEQ multiplex PCR; TCRdb stores just in-frame clones and leaves some out. Of 380,000 or so clones in the sample, 81% were seen once. The sequence derives from a human donor with acute or convalescent COVID-19. The donor label of this sample is uncertain. The sequenced sample consisted of peripheral blood.

The CDR3 loop reads CASRLPDRGWRNEQYF. The CDR3 region has the DNA TGTGCAAGTCGCTTACCTGACAGGGGGTGGAGGAACGAGCAGTACTTC. V usage is TRBV12-2 and J usage is TRBJ2-7; no DNA check was done on the table's D call, TRBD1. TRBV12-2 is reported as a pseudogene. This CDR3 region has 16 residues.